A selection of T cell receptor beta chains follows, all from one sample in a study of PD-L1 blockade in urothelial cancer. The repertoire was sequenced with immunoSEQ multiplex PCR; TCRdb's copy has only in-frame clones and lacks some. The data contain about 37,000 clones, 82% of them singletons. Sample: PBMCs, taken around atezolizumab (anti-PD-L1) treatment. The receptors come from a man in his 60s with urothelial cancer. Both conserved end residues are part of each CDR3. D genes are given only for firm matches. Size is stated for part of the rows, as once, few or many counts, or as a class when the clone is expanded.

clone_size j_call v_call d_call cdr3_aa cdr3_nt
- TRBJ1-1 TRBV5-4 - CASSLGTQVNTEAFF TGTGCCAGCAGCTTGGGGACTCAGGTGAACACTGAAGCTTTCTTT
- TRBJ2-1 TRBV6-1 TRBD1 CASRWTGNNEQFF TGTGCCAGCAGGTGGACAGGAAACAATGAGCAGTTCTTC
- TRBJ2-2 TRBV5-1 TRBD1 CASSSGQGVSGELFF TGCGCCAGCAGCTCCGGACAGGGGGTTTCCGGGGAGCTGTTTTTT
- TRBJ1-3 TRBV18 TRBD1 CASSPAGGSGNTIYF TGTGCCAGCTCACCAGCAGGGGGCTCTGGAAACACCATATATTTT
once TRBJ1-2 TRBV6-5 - CASSYSEQYGYTF TGTGCCAGCAGTTACTCGGAACAGTATGGCTACACCTTC
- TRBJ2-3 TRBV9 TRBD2 CASSYSGDLTDTQYF TGTGCCAGCAGCTATAGCGGGGACCTCACAGATACGCAGTATTTT
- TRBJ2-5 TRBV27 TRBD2 CASSLFSGGKETQYF TGTGCCAGCAGTTTATTCAGCGGGGGGAAAGAGACCCAGTACTTC
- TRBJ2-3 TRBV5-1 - CASSPGHGSPDTQYF TGCGCCAGCAGCCCAGGACACGGGAGCCCAGATACGCAGTATTTT
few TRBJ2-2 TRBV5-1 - CASSLLTANTGELFF TGCGCCAGCAGTTTACTTACAGCGAACACCGGGGAGCTGTTTTTT
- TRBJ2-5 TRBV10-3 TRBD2 CAIRTSGGPGTQYF TGTGCCATCAGGACTAGCGGGGGTCCGGGGACCCAGTACTTC
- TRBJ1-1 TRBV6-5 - CASSYAELTEAFF TGTGCCAGCAGTTACGCTGAGTTGACTGAAGCTTTCTTT
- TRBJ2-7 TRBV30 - CAWSTPRRGNEQYF TGTGCCTGGAGTACCCCCCGAAGGGGGAACGAGCAGTACTTC
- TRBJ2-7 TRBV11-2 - CASSLARVADEQYF TGTGCCAGCAGCTTAGCCAGGGTTGCGGACGAGCAGTACTTC
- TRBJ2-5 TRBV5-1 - CASSFSGSRETQYF TGCGCCAGCAGCTTCTCCGGGTCCCGGGAGACCCAGTACTTC
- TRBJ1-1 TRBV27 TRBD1 CASRLRGPGTEAFF TGTGCCAGCAGGTTGAGGGGGCCTGGCACTGAAGCTTTCTTT
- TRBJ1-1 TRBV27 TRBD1 CASRLGTGSTEAFF TGTGCCAGCCGCCTCGGGACAGGGAGCACTGAAGCTTTCTTT
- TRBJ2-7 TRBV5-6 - CASSLKGAGPYEQYF TGTGCCAGCAGCTTGAAGGGGGCGGGACCCTACGAGCAGTACTTC
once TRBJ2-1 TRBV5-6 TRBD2 CASSFRLAGGTNNEQFF TGTGCCAGCAGCTTTCGGCTAGCGGGGGGCACCAACAATGAGCAGTTCTTC
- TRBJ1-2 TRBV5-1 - CASSLGAGLRNGYTF TGCGCCAGCAGCTTGGGTGCAGGTTTAAGGAATGGCTACACCTTC
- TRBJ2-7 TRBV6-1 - CASSIGQDTYEQYF TGTGCCAGCAGCATAGGACAAGACACCTACGAGCAGTACTTC
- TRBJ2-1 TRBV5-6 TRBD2 CASSLGGAGAYNEQFF TGTGCCAGCAGCTTGGGAGGAGCGGGGGCCTACAATGAGCAGTTCTTC
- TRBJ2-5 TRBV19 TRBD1 CASSRRQGGQETQYF TGTGCCAGTAGTAGGCGACAGGGGGGACAAGAGACCCAGTACTTC
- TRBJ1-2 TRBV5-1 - CASSLGGGPYTF TGCGCCAGCAGCTTGGGGGGAGGGCCCTACACCTTC
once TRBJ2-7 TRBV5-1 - CASSLVGQTSSYEQYF TGCGCCAGCAGCTTGGTTGGCCAGACAAGCTCCTACGAGCAGTACTTC
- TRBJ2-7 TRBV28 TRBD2 CASSGTSGGQSSYEQYF TGTGCCAGCAGTGGGACTAGCGGGGGCCAGAGCTCCTACGAGCAGTACTTC
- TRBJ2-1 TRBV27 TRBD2 CASSFRGTTSYNEQFF TGTGCCAGCAGTTTCCGAGGGACTACCTCCTACAATGAGCAGTTCTTC
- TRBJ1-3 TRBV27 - CASSMNRGISGNTIYF TGTGCCAGCAGTATGAATCGGGGAATCTCTGGAAACACCATATATTTT
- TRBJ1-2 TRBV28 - CASSSLYGTPGHPLSSYTF TGTGCCAGCAGTTCCCTCTACGGAACTCCGGGACACCCTCTATCCTCCTACACCTTC
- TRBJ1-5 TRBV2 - CASSEDLRVFQPQHF TGTGCCAGCAGTGAAGACCTGAGGGTTTTTCAGCCCCAGCATTTT
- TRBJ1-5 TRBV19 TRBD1 CASSGTDFYFQPQHF TGTGCCAGTAGCGGGACAGATTTTTACTTTCAGCCCCAGCATTTT
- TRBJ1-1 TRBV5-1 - CASSLNPGQNTEAFF TGCGCCAGCAGCTTGAATCCGGGACAGAACACTGAAGCTTTCTTT
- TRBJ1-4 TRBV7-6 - CASSLISGEKLFF TGTGCCAGCAGCTTAATTAGCGGCGAAAAACTGTTTTTT
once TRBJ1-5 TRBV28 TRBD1 CASSPPGQGTDSNQPQHF TGTGCCAGCAGTCCTCCGGGACAGGGGACCGATAGCAATCAGCCCCAGCATTTT
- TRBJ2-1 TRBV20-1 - CSANSYNEQFF TGCAGTGCCAACAGCTACAATGAGCAGTTCTTC
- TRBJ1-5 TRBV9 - CASGGIYGQPQHF TGTGCCAGCGGGGGGATATACGGTCAGCCCCAGCATTTT
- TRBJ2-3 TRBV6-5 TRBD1 CASRKQGALPDTQYF TGTGCCAGCAGGAAACAGGGGGCGCTACCAGATACGCAGTATTTT
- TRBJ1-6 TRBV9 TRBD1 CASSVGQGAGSPLHF TGTGCCAGCAGCGTAGGCCAGGGGGCGGGCTCACCCCTCCACTTT
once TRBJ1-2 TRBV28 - CASSPPPGYGYTF TGTGCCAGCAGCCCCCCCCCGGGCTATGGCTACACCTTC
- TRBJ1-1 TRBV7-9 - CASSLAGLTNTEAFF TGTGCCAGCAGCTTAGCGGGACTTACCAACACTGAAGCTTTCTTT
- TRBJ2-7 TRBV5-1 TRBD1 CASSLGGTGGYEQYF TGCGCCAGCAGCTTGGGCGGGACAGGGGGCTACGAGCAGTACTTC
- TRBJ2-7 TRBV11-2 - CASSSGLAYEQYF TGTGCCAGCAGCTCCGGGTTAGCCTACGAGCAGTACTTC
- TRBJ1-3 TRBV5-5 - CASSFLVGNTIYF TGTGCCAGCAGCTTCTTAGTTGGAAACACCATATATTTT
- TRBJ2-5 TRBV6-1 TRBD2 CASSEVSGGGETQYF TGTGCCAGCAGTGAAGTTAGCGGGGGGGGAGAGACCCAGTACTTC